This T cell receptor (beta chain) was sequenced during a study of cytomegalovirus exposure and HLA in healthy donors. Looking at the study overall: There were about 85 million unique TCRs (from HLA-typed donors) in an early data release.

Germline V gene lookup returns CDR1 SGHDT and CDR2 YYEEEE. This CDR3 region has 15 residues. V lost 4 bases, J lost 2 bases, and 13 bases lay in between. On this clone: Its specificity is not known.

The PCR used 60 Vbeta and 13 Jbeta primers. Produced via immunoSEQ multiplex PCR; TCRdb's table is partial and in-frame only. The sample gives 85,000 to 110,000 clones, roughly 80% of which show up once; roughly 3.9% is in the top ten. Study conclusions and caveats: Confirmation in vitro established that three CMV-associated chains were specific for CMV antigens. Accurate prediction of most subjects' HLA-A and HLA-B alleles from TCR beta sequences was reported. Follow-up analysis seemed to connect common viral pathogens with several of the most significant clusters identified.

The rearrangement joins TRBV5-6 to TRBJ2-1; TRBD1 might be the D (6 bases). The source material was PBMCs. The source is a man aged 45-60 years in good health and CMV-seropositive. For the CDR3, the DNA is TGTGCCAGCAGCAGGGACATAGCAGCCTACAATGAGCAGTTCTTC. Protein: CASSRDIAAYNEQFF.